The 4 T cell receptor beta chains below all came from one sample that was sequenced in a study of preoperative IRX-2 immunotherapy in early breast cancer. The method was immunoSEQ multiplex PCR; TCRdb's version includes in-frame clones alone and lacks a portion of them. The repertoire consists of roughly 40,000 clones, with 60% to 80% occurring once and the leading ten covering approximately 1.1%. Treatment defined: preoperative locoregional IRX-2 cytokine immunotherapy. Source: tumor tissue, taken after IRX-2 immunotherapy. The receptors shown here come from a human donor with breast cancer.

This sequence joins TRBV10-2 and TRBJ1-3; TRBD1 is a possible D gene (6 bases). V gave up 4 bases and J gave up 2 bases, with 12 bases separating them. In germline, CDR1 is WSHSY, CDR2 SAAADI. The CDR3 runs 15 residues. As DNA, the CDR3 is TGCGCCAGCAGTGCGGTCAGGGGCACTGGAAACACCATATATTTT. Translation gives CASSAVRGTGNTIYF.

The rearrangement joins TRBV5-1 to TRBJ2-5, with 8 bases matching TRBD2. The CDR3 totals 15 residues. Per germline, CDR1 SGHRS and CDR2 YFSETQ. Trimming took 0 bases from V and 5 from J; bases not matched to a gene: 6. CDR3 region: CASSLASGRGETQYF. CDR3 coding DNA: TGCGCCAGCAGCTTGGCCAGCGGGAGAGGTGAGACCCAGTACTTC.

This clone was recorded only once. The identical CDR3 is also encoded by other nucleotide sequences in the sample. The chain carries TRBV29-1 and TRBJ2-2; D may be TRBD2 (6 bases). Trimming stripped 3 bases from V and 2 bases from J, with 13 bases between. The CDR3 covers 15 residues. The germline V gene encodes CDR1 SQVTM and CDR2 ANQGSEA. CDR3 residues: CSVDPGGANTGELFF. The DNA of the CDR3 is TGCAGCGTTGACCCTGGAGGGGCTAACACCGGGGAGCTGTTTTTT.

This clone was detected only once. The CDR3 nucleotides read TGTGCCAGTAGTTTTTACCAGGGCACTGAAGCTTTCTTT. Translation: CASSFYQGTEAFF. This rearrangement joins TRBV19 to TRBJ1-1; a weak D match, TRBD1 (5 bases). This CDR3 is built from 13 residues. The germline CDR1 and CDR2 sequences are LNHDA and SQIVND (reference sequence). Trimming stripped 5 bases from V and 4 bases from J, with 11 bases between.